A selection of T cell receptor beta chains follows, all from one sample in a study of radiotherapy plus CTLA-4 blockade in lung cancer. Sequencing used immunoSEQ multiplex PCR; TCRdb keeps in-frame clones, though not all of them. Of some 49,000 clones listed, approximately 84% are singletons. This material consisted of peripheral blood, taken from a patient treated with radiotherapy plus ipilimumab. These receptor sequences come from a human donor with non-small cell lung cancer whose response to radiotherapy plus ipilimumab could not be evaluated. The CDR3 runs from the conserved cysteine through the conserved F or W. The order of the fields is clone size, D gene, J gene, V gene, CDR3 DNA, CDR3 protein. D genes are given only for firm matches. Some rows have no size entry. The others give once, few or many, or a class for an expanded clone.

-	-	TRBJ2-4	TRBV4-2	TGTGCCAGCAGCTCATACCCGGAGCGCGAGGGAAACATTCAGTACTTC	CASSSYPEREGNIQYF
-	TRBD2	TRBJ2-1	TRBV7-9	TGTGCCAGCAGCTCATCCCCGGGACTAACAAAGCAGTTCTTC	CASSSSPGLTKQFF
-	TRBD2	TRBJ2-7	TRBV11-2	TGTGCCAGCAGCCCCCTAGCGGGAGGGACCCTATTCTCCTACGAGCAGTACTTC	CASSPLAGGTLFSYEQYF
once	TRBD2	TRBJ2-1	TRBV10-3	TGTGCCATCAGTAAGACTAGCGGGAGGAACGACAATGAGCAGTTCTTC	CAISKTSGRNDNEQFF
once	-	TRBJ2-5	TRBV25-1	TGTGCCAGCAGTGGAGGGACAAACCAAGAGACCCAGTACTTC	CASSGGTNQETQYF
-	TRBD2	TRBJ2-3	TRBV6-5	TGTGCCAGCAGTTACTTAGCGGGGCCCTGGTATTTT	CASSYLAGPWYF
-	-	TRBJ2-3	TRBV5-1	TGCGCCAGCAGCCCCCAACTATTCACAGATACGCAGTATTTT	CASSPQLFTDTQYF
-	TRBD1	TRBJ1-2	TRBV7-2	TGTGCCAGCAGCCCTGACAGGGGCTATGGCTACACCTTC	CASSPDRGYGYTF
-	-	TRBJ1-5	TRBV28	TGTGCCAGCACCTGGGGCGGCAGCAATCAGCCCCAGCATTTT	CASTWGGSNQPQHF
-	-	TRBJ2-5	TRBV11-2	TGTGCCAGCAGCTCCCGAGCCGAAGAGACCCAGTACTTC	CASSSRAEETQYF
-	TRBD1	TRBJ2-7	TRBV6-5	TGTGCCAGCAGTTATGACCTACAGGGGCTGAACGAGCAGTACTTC	CASSYDLQGLNEQYF
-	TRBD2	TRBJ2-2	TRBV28	TGTGCCAGCAGTTACCTGAAGCGGGAGGGGCACGGGGAGCTGTTTTTT	CASSYLKREGHGELFF
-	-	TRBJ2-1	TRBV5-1	TGCGCCAGCAGGCAGGACATCTCCTACAATGAGCAGTTCTTC	CASRQDISYNEQFF
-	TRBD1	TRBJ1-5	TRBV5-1	TGCGCCAGCAGCGCACAGGGGAACCAGCCCCAGCATTTT	CASSAQGNQPQHF
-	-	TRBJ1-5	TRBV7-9	TGTGCCAGCAGCTTTACGGAGCAGCCCCAGCATTTT	CASSFTEQPQHF
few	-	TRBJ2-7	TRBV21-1	TGTGCCAGCAGCGTAGTGGGGGGGGACGAGCAGTACTTC	CASSVVGGDEQYF
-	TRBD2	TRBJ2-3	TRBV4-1	TGCGCCAGCAGCCAATTGGGAACCCAACCGACTAGCGGTAGCACAGATACGCAGTATTTT	CASSQLGTQPTSGSTDTQYF
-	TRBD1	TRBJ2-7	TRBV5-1	TGCGCCAGCAGCTCTCGCGACAGGGGGCTGAACGAGCAGTACTTC	CASSSRDRGLNEQYF
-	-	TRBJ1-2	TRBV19	TGTGCCAGTAGTACAGGGTACGGCGGCTACACCTTC	CASSTGYGGYTF
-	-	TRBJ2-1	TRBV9	TGTGCCAGCAGCGCATGGGACTCCCCCTCCTACAATGAGCAGTTCTTC	CASSAWDSPSYNEQFF
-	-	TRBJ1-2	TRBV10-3	TGTGCCATCAGTGACCTGACAGCTAACTATGGCTACACCTTC	CAISDLTANYGYTF
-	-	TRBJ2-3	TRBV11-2	TGTGCCAGCAGCGCTCTGGACTTAGGGAACACAGATACGCAGTATTTT	CASSALDLGNTDTQYF
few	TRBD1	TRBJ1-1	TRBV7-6	TGTGCCAGCACCTCAATCCCCTTACAGGGGGGGGTTGACACTGAAGCTTTCTTT	CASTSIPLQGGVDTEAFF
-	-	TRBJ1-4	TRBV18	TGTGCCAGCTCACCGGGGCTTAATGAAAAACTGTTTTTT	CASSPGLNEKLFF
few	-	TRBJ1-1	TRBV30	TGTGCCTGGGGGGCAGGATCGAACACTGAAGCTTTCTTT	CAWGAGSNTEAFF
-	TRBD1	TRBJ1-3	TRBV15	TGTGCCACCAGCCCCCGGACAGGGGACGGAAACACCATATATTTT	CATSPRTGDGNTIYF
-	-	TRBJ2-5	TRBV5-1	TGCGCCAGCAGCTTGAGGGGGGAGACCCAGTACTTC	CASSLRGETQYF
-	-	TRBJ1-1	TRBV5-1	TGCGCCAGCAGCTCCGGACAGAGACTGAACACTGAAGCTTTCTTT	CASSSGQRLNTEAFF
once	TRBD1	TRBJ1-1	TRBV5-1	TGCGCCAGCAGCCCGGGACAGGGTAGGACTGAAGCTTTCTTT	CASSPGQGRTEAFF
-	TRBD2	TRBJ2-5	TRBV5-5	TGTGCCAGCAGCTTGAATCTTGGGACTAGCGGGATAGAGCAGTACTTC	CASSLNLGTSGIEQYF
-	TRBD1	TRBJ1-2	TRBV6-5	TGTGCCAGCAGTTTAGGACAGGGGGCATGGTATGGCTACACCTTC	CASSLGQGAWYGYTF
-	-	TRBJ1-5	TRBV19	TGTGCCAGTAGTATCAATAGACTGCAGCCCCAGCATTTT	CASSINRLQPQHF
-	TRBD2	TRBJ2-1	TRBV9	TGTGCCAGCAGCCCCAGCGGGGGGGCGGCCTACAATGAGCAGTTCTTC	CASSPSGGAAYNEQFF
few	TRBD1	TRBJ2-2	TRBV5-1	TGCGCCAGCAGCCCCGGGACAGGGATTACCGGGGAGCTGTTTTTT	CASSPGTGITGELFF
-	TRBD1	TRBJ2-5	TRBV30	TGTGCCTGGAGAGGGACAGGGCTTCGGGAGACCCAGTACTTC	CAWRGTGLRETQYF
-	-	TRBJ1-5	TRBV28	TGTGCGACAGGAGATAATCAGCCCCAGCATTTT	CATGDNQPQHF
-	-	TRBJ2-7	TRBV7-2	TGTGCCAGCAGCTACCAGGACATCTCCTACGAGCAGTACTTC	CASSYQDISYEQYF
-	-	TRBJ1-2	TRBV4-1	TGCGCCAGCAGCTCACTACAGGGATCCTATGGCTACACCTTC	CASSSLQGSYGYTF
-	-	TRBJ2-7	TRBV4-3	TGCGCCAGCAGCCAAGATCGGGATGCCCTGGGGGAGCAGTACTTC	CASSQDRDALGEQYF
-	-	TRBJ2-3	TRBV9	TGTGCCAGCAGCGTCAGAGATCGGCGGAACACAGATACGCAGTATTTT	CASSVRDRRNTDTQYF
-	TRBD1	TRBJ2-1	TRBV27	TGTGCCAGCAGGGCTTACAGGGGGAAAAGCAATGAGCAGTTCTTC	CASRAYRGKSNEQFF
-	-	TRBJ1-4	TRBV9	TGTGCCAGCAGCGGGGACATGAATAATGAAAAACTGTTTTTT	CASSGDMNNEKLFF
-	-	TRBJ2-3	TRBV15	TGTGCCACCAGCAGAGATTATGAGGGCGGGTACACGCAGTATTTT	CATSRDYEGGYTQYF
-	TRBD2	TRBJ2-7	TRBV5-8	TGTGCCAGCAGCACCGGACTAGCGGGAGGGCCGTCCTCCTACGAGCAGTACTTC	CASSTGLAGGPSSYEQYF
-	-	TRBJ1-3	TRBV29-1	TGCAGCGTGTGGACAGTTGGAAGCACCATATATTTT	CSVWTVGSTIYF
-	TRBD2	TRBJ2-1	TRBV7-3	TGTGCCAGCAGCTTAACGCCTAGCGGGAGGGGAGAAGAGCAGTTCTTC	CASSLTPSGRGEEQFF
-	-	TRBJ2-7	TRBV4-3	TGCGCCAGCAGCCAAGAAAGGGGAAACTACGAGCAGTACTTC	CASSQERGNYEQYF
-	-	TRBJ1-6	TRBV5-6	TGTGCCAGCAGCTTGGGACAGAAGGTGGGGAATTCACCCCTCCACTTT	CASSLGQKVGNSPLHF
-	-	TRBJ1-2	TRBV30	TGTGCCTGGGGTCGCGTGGTGACCCGGGGGTATGGCTACACCTTC	CAWGRVVTRGYGYTF
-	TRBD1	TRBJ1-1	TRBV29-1	TGCAGCGTGAATATAGGACAGGGGAGAGCTGAAGCTTTCTTT	CSVNIGQGRAEAFF
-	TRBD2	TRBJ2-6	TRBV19	TGTGCCAGTAGTATAGCTGGGGGGGAGGGGGCCAACGTCCTGACTTTC	CASSIAGGEGANVLTF
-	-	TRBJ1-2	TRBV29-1	TGCAGCGCTGATTTTGCCGGGAACCCCGGAGACACCTTC	CSADFAGNPGDTF
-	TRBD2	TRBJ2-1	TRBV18	TGTGCCAGCTCGCTATTCAGCGGGAGCGGAGAAAATGAGCAGTTCTTC	CASSLFSGSGENEQFF
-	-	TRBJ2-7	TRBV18	TGTGCCAGCTCACCACCGAGTCAGAGGGATTACGAGCAGTACTTC	CASSPPSQRDYEQYF